These 8 T cell receptor beta chains were all obtained from the same sample, sequenced in a study of blood T cell repertoires in COVID-19. The data were produced by immunoSEQ multiplex PCR, yet TCRdb's version contains in-frame clones alone and is incomplete. The data contain some 45,000 clones, 76% of them singletons. The source material was peripheral blood. The receptors derive from a man between 65 and 85 years old with active or convalescent COVID-19.

V and J are TRBV6-5 and TRBJ1-1; no clear D. Per germline, CDR1 MNHEY and CDR2 SVGAGI. The CDR3 loop spans 13 amino acids. Between the trimmed V and J ends, which lost 5 bases and 4 bases, there was a span of 11 bases. The CDR3 sequence is CASSPGGFTEAFF. Written as DNA, the CDR3 is TGTGCCAGCAGTCCCGGAGGGTTCACTGAAGCTTTCTTT.

This clone was seen a single time. V gene TRBV18 combines with J gene TRBJ2-5, with 9 positions matching TRBD2. This CDR3 contains 16 residues. Trimming removed 8 bases from V and 3 bases from J; junction bases left unmatched: 13. Germline V gives CDR1 KGHSH, CDR2 LQKENI. CDR3 sequence reads: CASNRAGGGWEETQYF. As DNA, the CDR3 is TGTGCCAGCAACCGCGCGGGAGGGGGCTGGGAAGAGACCCAGTACTTC.

This chain uses TRBV11-3 with TRBJ2-4; 10 bases line up with TRBD1. Looked up from germline, CDR1 is SGHNT and CDR2 is YENEEA. This CDR3 has 14 residues. V was pared by 5 bases and J by 8 bases, with 6 bases of the junction left unmatched. CDR3 sequence (DNA): TGTGCCAGCAGCGTAACCGGGACAGGGGACATTCAGTACTTC. This sequence encodes CASSVTGTGDIQYF.

The chain uses TRBV6-5 and TRBJ1-5; 8 positions agree with TRBD1. This CDR3 spans 14 amino acids. CDR1 MNHEY and CDR2 SVGAGI come from the germline V gene. J gave up 11 bases and V 8 bases, and 14 bases lay outside the gene matches. CDR3 DNA sequence: TGTGCCAGCGGCTCAGGGGGCCTGGATTCGACCCAGCATTTT. Encoded protein: CASGSGGLDSTQHF.

This sequence joins TRBV5-4 and TRBJ2-5; unclear D gene. The CDR3 totals 13 residues. Trimming took off 4 bases at V and 1 base at J, with 8 bases between the two ends. Per the germline V gene, CDR1 is SGHNT and CDR2 is YYREEE (reference sequence). The DNA of the CDR3 is TGTGCCAGCAGCCTAGTGGGCCAAGAGACCCAGTACTTC. It encodes CASSLVGQETQYF.

This clone was seen only a few times. The rearrangement links TRBV19 to TRBJ2-3; D may be TRBD2 (5 bases). V gave up 6 bases and J gave up 2 bases, with 12 bases separating them. The CDR3 loop spans 14 amino acids. Germline loops: CDR1 LNHDA, CDR2 SQIVND (reference sequence). CDR3 amino acids: CASRAEQYTDTQYF. In DNA form, the CDR3 reads TGTGCCAGTAGAGCGGAGCAATACACAGATACGCAGTATTTT. The whole variable domain, filled in from reference TRBV19 and TRBJ2-3, reads DGGITQSPKYLFRKEGQNVTLSCEQNLNHDAMYWYRQDPGQGLRLIYYSQIVNDFQKGDIAEGYSVSREKKESFPLTVTSAQKNPTAFYLCASRAEQYTDTQYFGPGTRLTVL.

V is TRBV11-2 and J is TRBJ1-5; D unresolved. Germline lookup yields CDR1 SGHAT and CDR2 FQNNGV. V lost 6 bases and J lost 6, with 12 bases in between. The CDR3 is 13 amino acids. CDR3: CASSWNEAQPQHF. The CDR3, as DNA: TGTGCCAGCAGTTGGAATGAGGCTCAGCCCCAGCATTTT. The complete variable domain, with remaining parts taken from reference TRBV11-2 and TRBJ1-5, reads EAGVAQSPRYKIIEKRQSVAFWCNPISGHATLYWYQQILGQGPKLLIQFQNNGVVDDSQLPKDRFSAERLKGVDSTLKIQPAKLEDSAVYLCASSWNEAQPQHFGDGTRLSIL.

The chain carries TRBV6-5 and TRBJ2-5; 9 positions match TRBD1. The ends lost 6 bases at V and 7 bases at J; junction bases unmatched: 12. The CDR3 is 15 residues long. Germline V lookup: CDR1 MNHEY, CDR2 SVGAGI. CDR3 sequence (DNA): TGTGCCAGCAGGTCGGGGACAGGGCCTGGGGTGACCCAGTACTTC. It specifies CASRSGTGPGVTQYF.